These T cell receptor beta chains were read from a single sample in a study of T cell responses to AZD1222 COVID-19 vaccine. Some clones are missing from TCRdb's copy, which holds only in-frame ones; the method was immunoSEQ multiplex PCR. The table shows under 150,000 clones, with roughly 90% occurring only once. The sequencing here drew on peripheral blood, taken on day 0 of AZD1222 vaccination. These receptors originate from an adult in good health. Each CDR3 is given with its conserved first and last residue. The D gene is left open where the match is weak. Clone size is given for some rows only: seen once, a few or many times, or a class if the clone is expanded.

clone_size	cdr3_length	d_call	v_call	j_call	cdr3_aa	cdr3_nt
-	15	-	TRBV2	TRBJ2-5	CASTRQGAGRETQYF	TGTGCCAGCACCCGGCAGGGGGCCGGGAGGGAGACCCAGTACTTC
-	15	-	TRBV18	TRBJ1-6	CASSPSEGTNSPLHF	TGTGCCAGCTCACCGTCGGAGGGGACTAATTCACCCCTCCACTTT
-	13	-	TRBV10-2	TRBJ2-3	CASTIAGTDTQYF	TGCGCCAGCACTATAGCGGGCACAGATACGCAGTATTTT
-	18	TRBD2	TRBV6-2/TRBV6-3	TRBJ2-2	CASSQGLAGGPDTGELFF	TGTGCCAGCAGTCAGGGACTAGCGGGAGGGCCCGACACCGGGGAGCTGTTTTTT
-	13	-	TRBV2	TRBJ2-7	CASRPGAHYEQYF	TGTGCCAGCAGACCCGGGGCCCACTACGAGCAGTACTTC
-	14	-	TRBV29-1	TRBJ2-3	CSVLVGGATDTQYF	TGCAGCGTTTTGGTCGGCGGGGCCACAGATACGCAGTATTTT
-	12	-	TRBV7-2	TRBJ2-2	CASSPGTGELFF	TGTGCCAGCAGCCCGGGGACCGGGGAGCTGTTTTTT
-	12	TRBD2	TRBV2	TRBJ2-3	CASRILADTQYF	TGTGCCAGCAGAATACTAGCGGATACGCAGTATTTT
-	13	TRBD1	TRBV30	TRBJ1-4	CAWGDRVGEKLFF	TGTGCCTGGGGGGACAGGGTGGGCGAAAAACTGTTTTTT
-	14	-	TRBV5-1	TRBJ2-7	CASSLAPSLGEQYF	TGCGCCAGCAGCTTGGCACCTTCCTTGGGCGAGCAGTACTTC
-	11	-	TRBV3-1/TRBV3-2	TRBJ2-3	CASSQGYTQYF	TGTGCCAGCAGCCAAGGATATACGCAGTATTTT
few	17	-	TRBV28	TRBJ1-5	CASSSTPQGRSNQPQHF	TGTGCCAGCAGTAGCACCCCACAGGGTCGGAGCAATCAGCCCCAGCATTTT
-	15	TRBD1	TRBV10-3	TRBJ1-2	CAISDTGGSFDGYTF	TGTGCCATCAGTGACACAGGGGGCTCATTCGATGGCTACACCTTC
-	15	-	TRBV29-1	TRBJ2-1	CSVVEGWDSYNEQFF	TGCAGCGTTGTTGAAGGCTGGGATTCCTACAATGAGCAGTTCTTC
-	13	-	TRBV5-4	TRBJ1-1	CASSLYGGTEAFF	TGTGCCAGCAGCTTGTATGGGGGCACTGAAGCTTTCTTT
-	15	TRBD1	TRBV27	TRBJ1-1	CASSWADRVNTEAFF	TGTGCCAGCAGTTGGGCGGACAGGGTGAACACTGAAGCTTTCTTT
few	19	TRBD2	TRBV9	TRBJ2-3	CASSVDPGTSGRQGDTQYF	TGTGCCAGCAGCGTAGATCCCGGGACTAGCGGGAGGCAAGGGGATACGCAGTATTTT
-	15	TRBD1	TRBV10-3	TRBJ1-3	CAIRGTGYSGNTIYF	TGTGCCATCAGAGGGACAGGCTACTCTGGAAACACCATATATTTT
-	16	TRBD1	TRBV5-5	TRBJ1-2	CASSLDPGTGGPGYTF	TGTGCCAGCAGCTTGGACCCCGGGACAGGGGGTCCTGGCTACACCTTC
-	16	-	TRBV5-1	TRBJ1-1	CASSLAGPGMNTEAFF	TGCGCCAGCAGCTTGGCGGGCCCGGGAATGAACACTGAAGCTTTCTTT
-	11	-	TRBV14	TRBJ2-1	CASSLGNEQFF	TGTGCCAGCAGCTTGGGAAATGAGCAGTTCTTC
-	14	-	TRBV14	TRBJ1-3	CASSQDIAGNTIYF	TGTGCCAGCAGCCAAGACATTGCTGGAAACACCATATATTTT
-	15	-	TRBV7-9	TRBJ2-2	CASSLKRENTGELFF	TGTGCCAGCAGCTTAAAACGGGAGAACACCGGGGAGCTGTTTTTT
-	15	TRBD1	TRBV2	TRBJ1-4	CASSEAWTGDEKLFF	TGTGCCAGCAGTGAAGCTTGGACAGGGGACGAAAAACTGTTTTTT
-	15	TRBD2	TRBV6-2/TRBV6-3	TRBJ2-7	CASSHSGRVPYEQYF	TGTGCCAGCAGTCATAGCGGGAGGGTGCCCTACGAGCAGTACTTC
-	14	-	TRBV19	TRBJ2-7	CASSIVSGQVEQYF	TGTGCCAGTAGTATAGTATCGGGACAAGTTGAGCAGTACTTC
few	13	-	TRBV7-2	TRBJ1-4	CASSMGRNEKLFF	TGTGCCAGCAGCATGGGCCGTAATGAAAAACTGTTTTTT
-	8	-	TRBV23-1	TRBJ2-4	CAGPGQYF	TGCGCCGGGCCGGGTCAGTACTTC
-	10	-	TRBV29-1	TRBJ2-3	CSVDGDTQYF	TGCAGCGTTGATGGAGATACGCAGTATTTT
-	13	-	TRBV10-2	TRBJ2-2	CASSELGTGELFF	TGCGCCAGCAGTGAGCTCGGCACCGGGGAGCTGTTTTTT
-	15	-	TRBV5-4	TRBJ1-4	CASSIGTDPNEKLFF	TGTGCCAGCAGCATAGGGACGGATCCTAATGAAAAACTGTTTTTT
few	13	-	TRBV10-1	TRBJ2-7	CASSSTSPSEQYF	TGCGCCAGCAGTTCGACGAGTCCCTCGGAGCAGTACTTC
-	11	TRBD1	TRBV27	TRBJ1-2	CASSSGGGYTF	TGTGCCAGCAGTTCAGGGGGCGGCTACACCTTC
-	15	-	TRBV4-3	TRBJ2-2	CASSRDHANTGELFF	TGCGCCAGCAGCCGGGACCACGCGAACACCGGGGAGCTGTTTTTT
-	16	-	TRBV14	TRBJ1-3	CASSQNGRIQRNTIYF	TGTGCCAGCAGCCAAAACGGACGGATCCAGAGAAACACCATATATTTT
-	14	-	TRBV18	TRBJ1-2	CASSPRESGYGYTF	TGTGCCAGCTCACCAAGGGAGTCTGGCTATGGCTACACCTTC
-	13	TRBD1	TRBV30	TRBJ1-1	CAWRGDRNTEAFF	TGTGCCTGGAGAGGGGACAGGAACACTGAAGCTTTCTTT